The 24 T cell receptor beta chains presented below share a single source sample, sequenced in a study of T cells in Graves' hyperthyroidism and ophthalmopathy. The CDR3 regions of TCR beta were amplified from RNA transcripts. HTBI primers were employed in a first-round RT-PCR of the TCR CDR3. MiXCR, applied by TCRdb to the multiplex PCR reads, yields one record per CDR3 protein. Of about 300,000 distinct CDR3 sequences in the sample, roughly an eighth were seen once. The sequenced material came from blood. The source of these receptors is a woman in her thirties or forties with Graves' hyperthyroidism.

CDR3 protein: CASSVGFDEQYF. CDR3 nucleotide sequence: TGTGCCAGCAGCGTAGGGTTTGACGAGCAGTACTTC. V gene TRBV9 combines with J gene TRBJ2-7, with no clear D. The CDR3 contains 12 residues. Trimming took 0 bases from V and 5 from J, leaving 6 bases between them. The V gene's germline CDR1 is SGDLS and CDR2 YYNGEE.

The chain recombines TRBV14 with TRBJ2-1; the D call may be TRBD1 or TRBD2 (5 bases each). The V and J ends lost 3 bases and 0 bases respectively, with 18 bases between them. This CDR3 has 18 amino acids. Germline CDR1 reads SGHDN; CDR2 reads FVKESK. The CDR3 reads CASSHHPEVGRSYNEQFF. As DNA, the CDR3 is TGTGCCAGCAGCCACCACCCGGAGGTGGGGCGCTCCTACAATGAGCAGTTCTTC. The full variable domain, completed using reference TRBV14 and TRBJ2-1, is EAGVTQFPSHSVIEKGQTVTLRCDPISGHDNLYWYRRVMGKEIKFLLHFVKESKQDESGMPNNRFLAERTGGTYSTLKVQPAELEDSGVYFCASSHHPEVGRSYNEQFFGPGTRLTVL.

The chain joins TRBV10-3 to TRBJ2-2, with D perhaps matching TRBD2 (6 bases). The CDR3 has 14 residues. V was shortened by 8 bases and J by 3 bases, with 13 bases between the two germline ends. Looked up from germline, CDR1 is ENHRY and CDR2 is SYGVKD. This chain's CDR3 is CAIRESGDTGELFF. The CDR3 region has the DNA TGTGCCATCCGGGAGTCGGGAGACACCGGGGAGCTGTTTTTT.

The chain links TRBV19 to TRBJ2-3, with D possibly being TRBD2 (5 bases). The CDR3 runs to 12 residues. Between the trimmed V and J ends, which lost 4 bases and 10 bases, there was a span of 12 bases. Germline V gene lookup returns CDR1 LNHDA and CDR2 SQIVND (reference sequence). CDR3 in DNA: TGTGCCAGTAGTACCCCCGGGATGGCGCAGTATTTT. Its protein product is CASSTPGMAQYF.

This clonotype was seen repeatedly, ten times or more. The chain combines TRBV18 with TRBJ2-5; TRBD1 might be the D (5 bases). CDR3 size: 13 residues. Germline V lookup: CDR1 KGHSH, CDR2 LQKENI. Trimming took off 8 bases at V and 1 base at J, with 11 bases between the two ends. The CDR3: CASSPTGQETQYF. The DNA of the CDR3 is TGTGCCAGCAGCCCAACAGGCCAAGAGACCCAGTACTTC.

This clonotype was seen more than once but under ten times. The chain combines TRBV5-5 with TRBJ2-2; unclear D gene. Germline CDR1 is SGHKS and CDR2 is YYEKEE (reference sequence). Deletions cut 1 base from V and 7 bases from J, with 8 bases between. This CDR3 has 13 residues. CDR3 region: CASSLLSGGELFF. The CDR3 nucleotides are TGTGCCAGCAGCTTGCTCTCCGGCGGGGAGCTGTTTTTT.

The sample holds many counts of this clonotype. The chain employs TRBV7-9 and TRBJ2-7; TRBD2 might be the D (6 bases). This CDR3 has 17 residues. Trimming cost V 1 base and J 4 bases, with 20 bases left between them. The germline gives CDR1 SEHNR, CDR2 FQNEAQ (reference sequence). Here the CDR3 reads CASSLVFSEGRRYEQYF. The DNA of the CDR3 is TGTGCCAGCAGCTTAGTCTTCTCCGAGGGGAGGAGATACGAGCAGTACTTC.

This clonotype was found many times. The DNA for the CDR3 is TGTGCCAGCAGTTGGACTGCCGGGAGAGGGTCCTACGAGCAGTACTTC. As protein: CASSWTAGRGSYEQYF. The chain couples TRBV28 to TRBJ2-7; TRBD2 might be the D (6 bases). This CDR3 has 16 amino acids. Germline CDR1 is MDHEN and CDR2 is SYDVKM. The V end lost 4 bases, the J end lost 1 base, and 17 bases lay between the germline ends.

In regard to this clonotype: At one boundary the junction diverges from the germline segment, which might be a read error. This rearrangement joins TRBV2 to TRBJ1-1; TRBD1 might be the D (5 bases). This CDR3 is 14 amino acids long. Germline lookup yields CDR1 SNHLY and CDR2 FYNNEI. The chain's CDR3 is CASIPGPMNTEASF. In DNA form, the CDR3 reads TGTGCCAGCATCCCGGGGCCAATGAACACTGAAGCTTCCTTT.

In its sample, this clonotype was seen many times. The rearrangement links TRBV2 to TRBJ2-3; TRBD1 agrees at 8 bases. V shed 6 bases and J 6 bases; nucleotides not matched to a gene: 17. Germline CDR1 and CDR2: SNHLY and FYNNEI. The CDR3 is made up of 17 amino acids. This chain's CDR3 is CASSLSGTGGRGDTQYF. DNA of the CDR3: TGTGCCAGCAGCCTATCCGGGACAGGCGGCCGGGGTGATACGCAGTATTTT. Supplemented by reference TRBV2 and TRBJ2-3, the full variable domain reads EPEVTQTPSHQVTQMGQEVILRCVPISNHLYFYWYRQILGQKVEFLVSFYNNEISEKSEIFDDQFSVERPDGSNFTLKIRSTKLEDSAMYFCASSLSGTGGRGDTQYFGPGTRLTVL.

This clonotype has at least ten counts. V gene TRBV28 combines with J gene TRBJ2-1; the D gene could be TRBD1 or TRBD2 (6 bases each). CDR1 is MDHEN, CDR2 SYDVKM, per germline. The ends were cut back, 6 bases at V and 7 bases at J, with 13 bases in the middle. The CDR3 totals 13 residues. CDR3 in DNA: TGTGCCAGCAGCCCGCGAGGGGGGAATGAGCAGTTCTTC. It yields the protein CASSPRGGNEQFF. Based on the CDR3 plus reference TRBV28 and TRBJ2-1, the full variable domain is DVKVTQSSRYLVKRTGEKVFLECVQDMDHENMFWYRQDPGLGLRLIYFSYDVKMKEKGDIPEGYSVSREKKERFSLILESASTNQTSMYLCASSPRGGNEQFFGPGTRLTVL.

This clonotype showed up many times. This rearrangement joins TRBV12-3 or TRBV12-4 to TRBJ1-5; D is unclear. V was pared by 1 base and J by 4 bases, with 14 bases between. This CDR3 is 16 amino acids long. The CDR3 bases are TGTGCCAGCAGTTTAGTAGGTGGCAGAAGTAATCAGCCCCAGCATTTT. The encoded protein is CASSLVGGRSNQPQHF.

This clonotype was counted ten times or more. This rearrangement joins TRBV6-1 to TRBJ2-3, with 11 nucleotides matching TRBD2. The CDR3 sequence is 15 residues long. Losses at the gene ends were 8 bases for V and 6 bases for J; bases not matched to a gene: 10. Germline V gene data show CDR1 as MNHNS and CDR2 as SASEGT. The CDR3 is CASPQLAGVADTQYF. As DNA, the CDR3 is TGTGCCAGCCCCCAACTAGCGGGAGTAGCGGATACGCAGTATTTT.

A remark on this clonotype: This may come from a read error, since a much larger clone is one base off. The chain employs TRBV2 and TRBJ2-7; D remains ambiguous. There are 14 residues in the CDR3. Germline values: CDR1 SNHLY, CDR2 FYNNEI. The DNA of the CDR3 is TGTGCCAGCGGTGAAGCCCCCACCAGCTACGAGCAGTACTTC. This sequence encodes CASGEAPTSYEQYF.

CDR3 DNA: TGTGCCAGCGCCCGGGACAGAGACAATGAGCAGTTCTTC. This translates into CASARDRDNEQFF. V and J are TRBV2 and TRBJ2-1, with 7 bases matching TRBD1. Germline V gene data show CDR1 as SNHLY and CDR2 as FYNNEI. The CDR3 runs 13 residues. Trimming at V came to 8 bases and at J to 5 bases, leaving 6 bases not matched to a gene.

The chain uses TRBV3-1 and TRBJ1-4; D uncertain. Between the trimmed V and J ends, which lost 0 bases and 5 bases, there was a span of 10 bases. This CDR3 is 15 amino acids long. Germline CDR1 and CDR2: LGHDT and YNNKEL (reference sequence). The CDR3 loop is CASSQDRIRNEKLFF. The CDR3 DNA reads TGTGCCAGCAGCCAAGATCGGATTCGCAATGAAAAACTGTTTTTT.

This clonotype showed up many times. This chain joins TRBV5-1 and TRBJ2-3, with 10 bases matching TRBD2. Per germline, CDR1 SGHRS and CDR2 YFSETQ. With 0 bases clipped from V and 0 bases from J, the junction kept 4 bases outside the gene matches. This CDR3 has 17 residues. CDR3 sequence: CASSLALAGTSTDTQYF. The CDR3 coding sequence is TGCGCCAGCAGCTTGGCACTAGCGGGAACTAGCACAGATACGCAGTATTTT.

This clonotype was recorded many times. The V gene is TRBV20-1, the J gene TRBJ2-5; 9 nucleotides match TRBD2. The CDR3 consists of 13 residues. Germline lookup yields CDR1 DFQATT and CDR2 SNEGSKA (reference sequence). V was pared by 5 bases and J by 1 base, with 2 bases of the junction left unmatched. DNA of the CDR3: TGCAGTGCTGTGACTAGCGGCCAAGAGACCCAGTACTTC. Protein product: CSAVTSGQETQYF.

This clonotype was seen ten or more times. This chain links TRBV11-3 with TRBJ2-2; tentatively, D is TRBD2 (6 bases). Trimming left V 4 bases short and J 5 bases short, with 14 bases between. Per germline, CDR1 SGHNT and CDR2 YENEEA. The CDR3 extends over 15 amino acids. The CDR3 DNA reads TGTGCCAGCAGCTCCAGACTAGGGAGAACCGGGGAGCTGTTTTTT. It specifies CASSSRLGRTGELFF.

This clonotype appeared many times. This chain connects TRBV6-1 to TRBJ2-1; no firm D call. Deletions cut 6 bases from V and 4 bases from J, with 13 bases between. The CDR3 spans 14 residues. Germline V gene lookup returns CDR1 MNHNS and CDR2 SASEGT. The CDR3 region is CASSLDGRYNEQFF. Here the CDR3 DNA reads TGTGCCAGCAGCTTGGACGGACGATACAATGAGCAGTTCTTC.

This chain uses TRBV7-9 with TRBJ1-3; a weak D match, TRBD1 (5 bases). V shed 2 bases and J shed 11 bases, with 10 bases lying between them. CDR1 and CDR2 (germline): SEHNR, FQNEAQ (reference sequence). This CDR3 region has 12 residues. The CDR3 sequence: CASSLRGNPIYF. CDR3 nucleotide sequence: TGTGCCAGCAGCTTAAGGGGCAATCCCATATATTTT.

In regard to this clonotype: A read error is possible here, since a much larger clone lies one base away. Written as DNA, the CDR3 is TGTGCCACCAGTGATGTGGGCACAAGCTCCTACAATGAGCAGTTCTTC. This translates into CATSDVGTSSYNEQFF. The V gene is TRBV24-1, the J gene TRBJ2-1; D remains ambiguous. The V gene lost 3 bases and the J gene lost 0 bases, with 11 bases spanning the gap. The germline V gene has CDR1 KGHDR and CDR2 SFDVKD. The CDR3 has 16 residues.

This clonotype has only a few counts. The CDR3 DNA reads TGTGCCAGCAGCTCGGGACTAGCGGGAGCTGGGAATGAGCAGTTCTTC. Residues: CASSSGLAGAGNEQFF. V gene TRBV7-9 combines with J gene TRBJ2-1; 14 positions match TRBD2. V dropped 4 bases and J dropped 7; count of bases not matched to a gene: 6. This CDR3 has 16 amino acids. CDR1 is SEHNR and CDR2 is FQNEAQ in the germline V gene (reference sequence).

This clonotype came up many times. V is TRBV28 and J is TRBJ2-3; D remains ambiguous. Germline CDR1 and CDR2: MDHEN and SYDVKM. The CDR3 loop spans 12 amino acids. The V end lost 6 bases, the J end lost 2 bases, and 6 bases lay between the germline ends. DNA for the CDR3: TGTGCCAGCAGACCACTCACAGATACGCAGTATTTT. Residues: CASRPLTDTQYF.